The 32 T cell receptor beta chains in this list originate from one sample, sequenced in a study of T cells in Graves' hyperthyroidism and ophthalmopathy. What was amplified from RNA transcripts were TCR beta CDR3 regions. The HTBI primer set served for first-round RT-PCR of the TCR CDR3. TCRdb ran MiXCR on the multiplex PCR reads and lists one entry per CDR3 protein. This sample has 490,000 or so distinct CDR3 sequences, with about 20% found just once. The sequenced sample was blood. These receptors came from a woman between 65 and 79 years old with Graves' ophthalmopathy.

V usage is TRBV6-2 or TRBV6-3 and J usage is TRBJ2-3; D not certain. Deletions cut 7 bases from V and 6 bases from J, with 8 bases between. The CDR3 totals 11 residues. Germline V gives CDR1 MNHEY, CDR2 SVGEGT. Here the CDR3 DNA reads TGTGCCAGCACAAACATGGATACGCAGTATTTT. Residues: CASTNMDTQYF.

In DNA form, the CDR3 reads TGTGCCAGCCTCGACTCCTACGAGCAGTACTTC. Translated: CASLDSYEQYF. This rearrangement joins TRBV28 to TRBJ2-7, with D uncertain. The CDR3 runs to 11 residues. CDR1 is MDHEN, CDR2 SYDVKM, per germline. V dropped 8 bases and J dropped 0 bases, with 5 bases sitting between them.

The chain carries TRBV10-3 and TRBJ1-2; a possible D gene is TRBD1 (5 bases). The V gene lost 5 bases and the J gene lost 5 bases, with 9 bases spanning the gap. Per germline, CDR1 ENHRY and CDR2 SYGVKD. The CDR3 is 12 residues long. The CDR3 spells CAISPTDYGYTF. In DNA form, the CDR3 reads TGTGCCATCAGTCCGACAGATTATGGCTACACCTTC.

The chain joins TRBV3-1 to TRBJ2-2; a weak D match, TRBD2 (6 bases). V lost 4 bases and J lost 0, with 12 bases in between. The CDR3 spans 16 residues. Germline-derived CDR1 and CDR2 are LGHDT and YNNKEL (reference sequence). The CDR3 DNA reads TGTGCCAGCAGCCTTCCGGGGGTAACGAACACCGGGGAGCTGTTTTTT. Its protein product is CASSLPGVTNTGELFF.

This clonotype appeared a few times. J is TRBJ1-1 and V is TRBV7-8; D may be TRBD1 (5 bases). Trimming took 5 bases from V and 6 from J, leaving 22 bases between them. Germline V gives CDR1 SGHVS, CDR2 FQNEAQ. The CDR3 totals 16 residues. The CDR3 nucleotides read TGTGCCAGCAGCCCACCCCCCGGAGGGGCGAGTGCTGAAGCTTTCTTT. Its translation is CASSPPPGGASAEAFF. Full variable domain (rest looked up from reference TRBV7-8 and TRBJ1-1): GAGVSQSPRYKVAKRGQDVALRCDPISGHVSLFWYQQALGQGPEFLTYFQNEAQLDKSGLPSDRFFAERPEGSVSTLKIQRTQQEDSAVYLCASSPPPGGASAEAFFGQGTRLTVV.

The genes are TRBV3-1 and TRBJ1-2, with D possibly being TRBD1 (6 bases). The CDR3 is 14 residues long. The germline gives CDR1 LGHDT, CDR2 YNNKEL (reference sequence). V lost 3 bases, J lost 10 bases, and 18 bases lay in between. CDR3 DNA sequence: TGTGCCAGCAGCCACTTTGACAGGCTCTCTGACTACACCTTC. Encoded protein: CASSHFDRLSDYTF.

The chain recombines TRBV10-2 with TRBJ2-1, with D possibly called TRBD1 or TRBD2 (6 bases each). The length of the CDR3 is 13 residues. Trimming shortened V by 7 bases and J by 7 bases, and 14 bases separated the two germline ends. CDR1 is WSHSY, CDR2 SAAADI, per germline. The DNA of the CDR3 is TGCGCCAGCAAGGGGGGAGGAGGTAATGAGCAGTTCTTC. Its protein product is CASKGGGGNEQFF.

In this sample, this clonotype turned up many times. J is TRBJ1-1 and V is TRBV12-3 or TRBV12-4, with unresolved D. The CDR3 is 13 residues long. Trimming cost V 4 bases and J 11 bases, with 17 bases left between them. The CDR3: CASSSTGPNDAFF. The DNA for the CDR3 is TGTGCCAGCAGTTCAACGGGCCCCAACGACGCTTTCTTT.

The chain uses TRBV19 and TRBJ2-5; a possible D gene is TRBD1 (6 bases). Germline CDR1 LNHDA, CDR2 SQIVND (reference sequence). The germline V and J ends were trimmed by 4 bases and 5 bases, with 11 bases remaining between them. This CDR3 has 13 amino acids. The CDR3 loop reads CASSTIRGETQYF. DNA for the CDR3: TGTGCCAGTAGTACTATTAGGGGGGAGACCCAGTACTTC.

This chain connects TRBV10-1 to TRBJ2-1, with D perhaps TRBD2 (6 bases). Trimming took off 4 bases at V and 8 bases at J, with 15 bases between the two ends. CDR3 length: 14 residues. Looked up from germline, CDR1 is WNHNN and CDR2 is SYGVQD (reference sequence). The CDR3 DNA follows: TGCGCCAGCAGTGTATCGGGAGTATCGGATGAGCAGTTCTTC. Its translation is CASSVSGVSDEQFF.

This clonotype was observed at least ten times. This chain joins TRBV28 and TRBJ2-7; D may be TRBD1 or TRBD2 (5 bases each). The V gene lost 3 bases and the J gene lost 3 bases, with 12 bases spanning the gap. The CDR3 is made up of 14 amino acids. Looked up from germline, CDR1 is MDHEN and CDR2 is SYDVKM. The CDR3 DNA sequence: TGTGCCAGCAGTTTTATTGGGACCAACTACGAGCAGTACTTC. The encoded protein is CASSFIGTNYEQYF.

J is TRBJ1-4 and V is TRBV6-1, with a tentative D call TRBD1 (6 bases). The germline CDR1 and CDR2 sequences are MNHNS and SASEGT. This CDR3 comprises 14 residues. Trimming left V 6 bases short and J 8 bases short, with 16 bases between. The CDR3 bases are TGTGCCAGCAGGGTCGGGGGGCCGGCAGAAAAACTGTTTTTT. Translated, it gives CASRVGGPAEKLFF.

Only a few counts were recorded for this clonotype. The chain's CDR3 is CSARAAGSSGANVLTF. In DNA form, the CDR3 reads TGCAGTGCTAGAGCGGCAGGGAGCTCTGGGGCCAACGTCCTGACTTTC. The rearrangement links TRBV20-1 to TRBJ2-6; the D gene could be TRBD1 or TRBD2 (5 bases each). Germline assignment: CDR1 DFQATT and CDR2 SNEGSKA (reference sequence). V gave up 1 base and J gave up 0 bases, with 10 bases separating them. The CDR3 totals 16 residues.

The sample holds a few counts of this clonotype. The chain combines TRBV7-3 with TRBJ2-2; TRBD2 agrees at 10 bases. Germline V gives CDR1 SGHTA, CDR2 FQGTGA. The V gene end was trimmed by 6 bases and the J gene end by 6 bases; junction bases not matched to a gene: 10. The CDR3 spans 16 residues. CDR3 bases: TGTGCCAGCAGTCCAACTAGCGGGATAGGTGCCGGGGAGCTGTTTTTT. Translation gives CASSPTSGIGAGELFF.

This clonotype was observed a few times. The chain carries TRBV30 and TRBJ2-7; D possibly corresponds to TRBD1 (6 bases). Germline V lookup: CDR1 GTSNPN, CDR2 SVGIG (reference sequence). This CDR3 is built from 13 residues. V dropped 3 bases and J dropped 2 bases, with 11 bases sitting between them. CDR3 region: CAWRTWGPYEQYF. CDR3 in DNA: TGTGCCTGGAGGACCTGGGGGCCCTACGAGCAGTACTTC.

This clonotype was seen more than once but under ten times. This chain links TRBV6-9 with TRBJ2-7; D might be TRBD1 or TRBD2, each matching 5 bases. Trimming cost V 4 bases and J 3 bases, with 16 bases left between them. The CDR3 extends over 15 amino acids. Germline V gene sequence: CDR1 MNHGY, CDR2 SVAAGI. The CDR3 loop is CASSSLGDNLYEQYF. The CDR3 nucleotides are TGTGCCAGCAGTTCTCTGGGGGATAATCTCTACGAGCAGTACTTC.

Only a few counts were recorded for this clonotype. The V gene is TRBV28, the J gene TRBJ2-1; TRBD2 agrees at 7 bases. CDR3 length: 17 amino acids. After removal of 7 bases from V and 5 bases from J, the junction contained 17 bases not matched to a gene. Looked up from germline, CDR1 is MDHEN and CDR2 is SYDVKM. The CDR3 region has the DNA TGTGCCAGCACCCCCCCCCCAGGCGGGAGAGGAGACAATGAGCAGTTCTTC. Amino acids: CASTPPPGGRGDNEQFF.

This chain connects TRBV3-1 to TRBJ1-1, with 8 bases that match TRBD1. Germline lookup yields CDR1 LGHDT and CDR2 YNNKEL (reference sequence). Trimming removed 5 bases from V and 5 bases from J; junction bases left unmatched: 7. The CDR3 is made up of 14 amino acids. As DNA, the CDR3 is TGTGCCAGCAGCACCACAGGGGGATGGACTGAAGCTTTCTTT. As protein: CASSTTGGWTEAFF.

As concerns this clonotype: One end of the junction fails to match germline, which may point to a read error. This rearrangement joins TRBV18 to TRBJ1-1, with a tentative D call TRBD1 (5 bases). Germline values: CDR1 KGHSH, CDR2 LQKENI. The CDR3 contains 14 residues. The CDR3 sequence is CASSARGGGTEAFF. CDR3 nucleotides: TGTGCCAGCTCTGCAAGGGGTGGCGGCACTGAAGCCTTCTTT.

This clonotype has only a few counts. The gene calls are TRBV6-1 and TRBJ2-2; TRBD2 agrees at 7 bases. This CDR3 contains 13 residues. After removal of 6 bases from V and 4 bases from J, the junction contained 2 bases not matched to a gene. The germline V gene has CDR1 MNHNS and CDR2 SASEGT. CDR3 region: CASRWTSTGELFF. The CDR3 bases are TGTGCCAGCAGATGGACTAGCACCGGGGAGCTGTTTTTT.

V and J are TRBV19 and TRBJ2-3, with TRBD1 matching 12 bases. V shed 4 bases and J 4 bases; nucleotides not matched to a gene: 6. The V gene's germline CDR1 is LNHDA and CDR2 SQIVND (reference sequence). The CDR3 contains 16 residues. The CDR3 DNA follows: TGTGCCAGTAGTACCCCAGGGACAGGGGGCGCAGATACGCAGTATTTT. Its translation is CASSTPGTGGADTQYF.

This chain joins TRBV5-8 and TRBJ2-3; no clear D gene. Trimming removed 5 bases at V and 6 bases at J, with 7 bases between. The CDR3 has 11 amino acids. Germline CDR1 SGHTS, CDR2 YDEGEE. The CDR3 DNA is TGTGCCAGCAGGCACCCTGATACGCAGTATTTT. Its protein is CASRHPDTQYF.

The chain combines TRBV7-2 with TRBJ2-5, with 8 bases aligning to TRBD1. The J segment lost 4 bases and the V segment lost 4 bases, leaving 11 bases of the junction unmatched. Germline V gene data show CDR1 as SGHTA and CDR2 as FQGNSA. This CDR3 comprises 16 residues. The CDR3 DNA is TGTGCCAGCAGCTCCAGACAGGGGCCCGCCCGAGAGACCCAGTACTTC. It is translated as CASSSRQGPARETQYF.

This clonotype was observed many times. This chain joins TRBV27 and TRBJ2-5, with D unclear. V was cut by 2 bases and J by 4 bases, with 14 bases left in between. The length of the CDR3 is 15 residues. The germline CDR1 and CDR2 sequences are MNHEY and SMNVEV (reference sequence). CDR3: CASSLNGLLGETQYF. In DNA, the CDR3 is TGTGCCAGCAGTTTAAATGGGTTGTTGGGAGAGACCCAGTACTTC.

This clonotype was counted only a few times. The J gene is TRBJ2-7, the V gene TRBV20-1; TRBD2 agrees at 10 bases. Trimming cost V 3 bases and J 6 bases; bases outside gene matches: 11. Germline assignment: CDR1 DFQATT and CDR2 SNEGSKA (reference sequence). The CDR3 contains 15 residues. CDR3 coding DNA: TGCAGTGCTAGTGTCCCGAGCGGGAGGGCCGGCGAGCAGTACTTC. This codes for CSASVPSGRAGEQYF.

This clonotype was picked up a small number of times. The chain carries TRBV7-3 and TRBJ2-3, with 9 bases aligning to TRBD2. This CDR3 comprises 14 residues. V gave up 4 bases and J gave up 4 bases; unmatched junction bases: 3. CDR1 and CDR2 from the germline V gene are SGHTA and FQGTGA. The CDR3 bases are TGTGCCAGCAGCTCCGGACTAGCGCCAGATACGCAGTATTTT. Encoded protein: CASSSGLAPDTQYF. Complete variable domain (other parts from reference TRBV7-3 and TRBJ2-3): GAGVSQTPSNKVTEKGKYVELRCDPISGHTALYWYRQSLGQGPEFLIYFQGTGAADDSGLPNDRFFAVRPEGSVSTLKIQRTERGDSAVYLCASSSGLAPDTQYFGPGTRLTVL.

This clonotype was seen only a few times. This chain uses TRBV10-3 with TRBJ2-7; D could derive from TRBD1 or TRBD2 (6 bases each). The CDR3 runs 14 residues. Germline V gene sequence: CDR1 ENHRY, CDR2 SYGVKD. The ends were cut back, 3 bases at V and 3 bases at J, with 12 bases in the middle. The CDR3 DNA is TGTGCCATCAGTGAATCGGGGGCCCACTACGAGCAGTACTTC. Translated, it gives CAISESGAHYEQYF.

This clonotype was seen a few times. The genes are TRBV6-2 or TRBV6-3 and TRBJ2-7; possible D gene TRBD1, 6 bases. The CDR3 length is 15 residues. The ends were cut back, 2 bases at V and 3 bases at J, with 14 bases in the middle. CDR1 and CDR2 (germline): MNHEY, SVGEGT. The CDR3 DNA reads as TGTGCCAGCAGTTACGGGCATACAGGGCTCTACGAGCAGTACTTC. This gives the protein CASSYGHTGLYEQYF.

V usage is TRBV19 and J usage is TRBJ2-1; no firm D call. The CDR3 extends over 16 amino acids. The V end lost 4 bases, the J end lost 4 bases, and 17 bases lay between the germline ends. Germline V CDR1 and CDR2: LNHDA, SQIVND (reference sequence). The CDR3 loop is CASSTLAATLYNEQFF. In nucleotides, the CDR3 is TGTGCCAGTAGTACCCTGGCGGCCACTCTTTACAATGAGCAGTTCTTC.

CDR3 DNA sequence: TGTGCCAGCAGAAATCCGGGCCATTCCTACGAGCAGTACTTC. Translated, it gives CASRNPGHSYEQYF. The chain carries TRBV6-1 and TRBJ2-7; D is undetermined. Trimming removed 6 bases from V and 1 base from J, with 13 bases in between. The CDR3 has 14 amino acids. Germline V CDR1 and CDR2: MNHNS, SASEGT.

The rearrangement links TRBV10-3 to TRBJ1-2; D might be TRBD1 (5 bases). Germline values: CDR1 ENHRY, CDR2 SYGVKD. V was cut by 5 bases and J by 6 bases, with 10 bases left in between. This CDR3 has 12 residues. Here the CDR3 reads CAISMTVNGYTF. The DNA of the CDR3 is TGTGCCATCAGTATGACAGTAAATGGCTACACCTTC.

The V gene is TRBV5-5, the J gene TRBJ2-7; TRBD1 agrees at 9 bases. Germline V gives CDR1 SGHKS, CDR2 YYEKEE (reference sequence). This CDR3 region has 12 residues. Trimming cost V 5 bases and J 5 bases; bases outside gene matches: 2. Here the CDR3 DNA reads TGTGCCAGCAGTACAGGGGGCCACGAGCAGTACTTC. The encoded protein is CASSTGGHEQYF.